The T cell receptor (beta chain) described here comes from a study of CD8 T cells in Susac syndrome. Random hexamers were used to reverse transcribe roughly 0.45 to 1 ug of RNA. An immunoSEQ multiplex PCR generated amplified TCR beta CDR3 products spanning 54 Vbeta and 13 Jbeta. TCRdb analysed the immunoSEQ multiplex PCR reads with MiXCR anew, one entry per CDR3 protein. Among 160,000 or so distinct CDR3 sequences listed, roughly 94% were seen once. CDR1 SGHDN and CDR2 FVKESK come from the germline V gene. The V end lost 0 bases, the J end lost 5 bases, and 5 bases lay between the germline ends. There are 14 residues in the CDR3.

Material: CD4+ T cells from PBMCs. The J gene is TRBJ1-6, the V gene TRBV14, with no clear D. The clonotype comes from a human donor in good health. CDR3 sequence: CASSQDSNNSPLHF. The CDR3 DNA follows: TGTGCCAGCAGCCAAGACAGCAATAATTCACCCCTCCACTTT.